This T cell receptor (beta chain) was recovered during a study of early T cells in non-severe SARS-CoV-2 infection. Turning to the study itself: Bulk RNA isolated from unsorted whole blood underwent sequencing; chains were not paired.

Individual cDNA molecules carried attached unique molecular identifiers. TCRdb analysed the 5' RACE reads with MiXCR anew, one entry per CDR3 protein. The sample shows more than 65,000 distinct CDR3 sequences, roughly an eighth of them seen only once. CDR1 and CDR2 from the germline V gene are KGHSH and LQKENI. The V and J ends lost 3 bases and 5 bases respectively, with 10 bases between them. There are 13 residues in the CDR3. Study-level points and caveats: VDJdb matching skewed toward anti-spike CD8 responses, missing private and CD4 specificities.

About this clonotype itself: The antigen is undetermined.

This clonotype was obtained from an adult who was a healthcare worker with PCR-confirmed SARS-CoV-2 infection or an uninfected control (not recorded which). V is TRBV18 and J is TRBJ1-2; tentative D call: TRBD1 (5 bases). The sequenced sample was whole blood. DNA for the CDR3: TGTGCCAGCTCACCGGGGGTACTTTATGGCTACACCTTC. Translating it yields CASSPGVLYGYTF.